This T cell receptor beta chain was sequenced for a study of blood T cell repertoires in COVID-19. Measured with immunoSEQ multiplex PCR; TCRdb has only the in-frame clones, and not every one. The repertoire includes hundreds of thousands of clones, over 75% of them detected once, and 0.9% to 1.2% sits in the top ten. Study members were between about 18 and 95 years old and lived in approximately 25 US regions. The CDR3 has 16 amino acids. Germline-derived CDR1 and CDR2 are KGHSH and LQKENI. Trimming left V 1 base short and J 0 bases short, with 10 bases between. The V call is TRBV18, the J call TRBJ2-1; D gene uncertain. Material for sequencing was PBMCs or T cells enriched from blood (not recorded which). The receptor was derived from a man aged 30 to 45 who had recovered from COVID-19. The CDR3: CASSPRSASSYNEQFF. CDR3 nucleotide sequence: TGTGCCAGCTCACCACGGAGCGCGAGCTCCTACAATGAGCAGTTCTTC.